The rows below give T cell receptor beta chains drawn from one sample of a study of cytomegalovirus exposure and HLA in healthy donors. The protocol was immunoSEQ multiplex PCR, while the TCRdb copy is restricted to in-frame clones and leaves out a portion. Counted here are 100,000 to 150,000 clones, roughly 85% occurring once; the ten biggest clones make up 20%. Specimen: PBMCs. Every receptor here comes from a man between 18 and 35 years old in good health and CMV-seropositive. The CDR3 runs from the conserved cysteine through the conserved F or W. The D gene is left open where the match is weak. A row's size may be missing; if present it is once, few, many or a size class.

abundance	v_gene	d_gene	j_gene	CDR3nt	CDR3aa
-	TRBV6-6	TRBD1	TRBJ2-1	TGTGCCAGCATCACAGGGGGCGCGAAAGGTGTGGAGTTCTTC	CASITGGAKGVEFF
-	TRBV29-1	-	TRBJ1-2	TGCAGCGTGACACCCCAGGGGCGGGATGGCTACACCTTC	CSVTPQGRDGYTF
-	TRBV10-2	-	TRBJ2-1	TGCGCCAGCGGCCGGGCCGGCTCCGCGGGTGAGCAGTTCTTC	CASGRAGSAGEQFF
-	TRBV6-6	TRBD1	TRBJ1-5	TGTGCCAGCAGCGGAGGGGGCTTGAGCAATCAGCCCCAGCATTTT	CASSGGGLSNQPQHF
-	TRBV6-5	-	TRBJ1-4	TGTGCCAGCAGCCCGGGCCGCGGGGAACTGTTTTTT	CASSPGRGELFF
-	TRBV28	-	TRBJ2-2	TGTGCCAGCACCTCGGGAGGGGGCATCGGGGAGCTGTTTTTT	CASTSGGGIGELFF
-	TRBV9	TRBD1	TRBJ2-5	TGTGCCAGCAGCGTGGGGACAGCATCCCAAGAGACCCAGTACTTC	CASSVGTASQETQYF
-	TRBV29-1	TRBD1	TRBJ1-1	TGCAGCGTCCCCCGACCCAATCTCGTCCCGGGACAGGGGACGGGCACTGAAGCTTTCTTT	CSVPRPNLVPGQGTGTEAFF
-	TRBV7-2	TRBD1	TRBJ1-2	TGTGCCAGCAGCTACGGACAGGCCACGGGGCCTAACTATGGCTACACCTTC	CASSYGQATGPNYGYTF
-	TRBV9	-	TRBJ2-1	TGTGCCAGCAGCGTAGTATTTAATAATGAGCAGTTCTTC	CASSVVFNNEQFF
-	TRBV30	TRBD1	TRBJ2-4	TGTGCCTGGAGTCGAGCGGGACAGGGGGGTTACTTC	CAWSRAGQGGYF
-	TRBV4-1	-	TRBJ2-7	TGCGCCAGCAGCCAACCCCAGGGGTACGAGCAGTACTTC	CASSQPQGYEQYF
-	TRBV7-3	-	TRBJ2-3	TGTGCCAGCAGCTTACTACCCCCTGGAGATACGCAGTATTTT	CASSLLPPGDTQYF
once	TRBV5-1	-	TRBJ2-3	TGCGCCAGCAGCTTATCGGCAGGACTAGGGGGGGATACGCAGTATTTT	CASSLSAGLGGDTQYF
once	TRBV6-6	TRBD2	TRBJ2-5	TGTGCCAGCAGTTACACTAGCGGGACCCAAGAGACCCAGTACTTC	CASSYTSGTQETQYF
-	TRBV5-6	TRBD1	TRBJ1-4	TGTGCCAGCACACCCGGGACAGGGGGCGGAGGTGAAAAACTGTTTTTT	CASTPGTGGGGEKLFF
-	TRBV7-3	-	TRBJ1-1	TGTGCCAGCAGTCCGGGACAGAACACTGAAGCTTTCTTT	CASSPGQNTEAFF
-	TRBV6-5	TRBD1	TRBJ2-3	TGTGCCACCCGATTCGGCAGGGGGTCGGATACGCAGTATTTT	CATRFGRGSDTQYF
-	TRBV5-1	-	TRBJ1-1	TGCGCCAGCCGCCGGGGGGAGGCTGAAGCTTTCTTT	CASRRGEAEAFF
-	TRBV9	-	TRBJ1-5	TGTGCCAGCAGCGACGGGGACTTTAGCAATCAGCCCCAGCATTTT	CASSDGDFSNQPQHF
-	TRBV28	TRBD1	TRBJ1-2	TGTGCCAGCAGTCATGATGACAGGGAACTAGATGGCTACACCTTC	CASSHDDRELDGYTF
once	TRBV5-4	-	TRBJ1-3	TGTGCCAGCAGCTTGGAAGCGGCTGGAAACACCATATATTTT	CASSLEAAGNTIYF
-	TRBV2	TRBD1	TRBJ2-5	TGTGCCAGCAGTCCTCGACAGGGGGCGAGGGAGACCCAGTACTTC	CASSPRQGARETQYF
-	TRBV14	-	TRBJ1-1	TGTGCCAGCAGCCAAGTCGGGGGGAGTACTGAAGCTTTCTTT	CASSQVGGSTEAFF
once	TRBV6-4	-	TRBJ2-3	TGTGCCAGCAGTGACGGCAGCACAGATACGCAGTATTTT	CASSDGSTDTQYF
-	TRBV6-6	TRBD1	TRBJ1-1	TGTGCCAGCAGTACGGACAGGGCGAGGACTGAAGCTTTCTTT	CASSTDRARTEAFF
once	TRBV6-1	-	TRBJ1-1	TGTGCCAGCAGTTCGCGACAGAACACTGAAGCTTTCTTT	CASSSRQNTEAFF
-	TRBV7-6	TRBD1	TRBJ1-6	TGTGCCAGCAGCTTAGCGGGACAGGGTAACTCACCCCTCCACTTT	CASSLAGQGNSPLHF
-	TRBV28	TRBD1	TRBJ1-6	TGTGCCAGCAGTAGGATCCCGGGACAGGGCCTAAATTCACCCCTCCACTTT	CASSRIPGQGLNSPLHF
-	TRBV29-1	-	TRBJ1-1	TGCAGCGTTGACTTACAAAACACTGAAGCTTTCTTT	CSVDLQNTEAFF
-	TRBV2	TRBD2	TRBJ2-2	TGTGCCAGCAGAGAACTAGCGGGGGGTAACACCGGGGAGCTGTTTTTT	CASRELAGGNTGELFF
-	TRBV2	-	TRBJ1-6	TGTGCCAGCACGACCGAGGGGAGGGGAAATTCACCCCTCCACTTT	CASTTEGRGNSPLHF
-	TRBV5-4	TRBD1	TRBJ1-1	TGTGCCAGCAGCTTGGACAGGGGTGGCACTGAAGCTTTCTTT	CASSLDRGGTEAFF
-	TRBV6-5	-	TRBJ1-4	TGTGCCAGCAAGGAGGATGCAACTAATGAAAAACTGTTTTTT	CASKEDATNEKLFF
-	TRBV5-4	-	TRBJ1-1	TGTGCCAGCAGCTTGAGGGGATCACTCACTGAAGCTTTCTTT	CASSLRGSLTEAFF
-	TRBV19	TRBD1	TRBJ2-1	TGTGCCAGTAGTCTGATCGGGACAGGGTACAATGAGCAGTTCTTC	CASSLIGTGYNEQFF
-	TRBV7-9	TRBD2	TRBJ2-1	TGTGCCAGCAGCATGCCGCGACTAGCGGCATACAATGAGCAGTTCTTC	CASSMPRLAAYNEQFF
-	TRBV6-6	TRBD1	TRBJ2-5	TGTGCCAGCAGTTATCCGATGGACAGGGGAAAAGAGACCCAGTACTTC	CASSYPMDRGKETQYF
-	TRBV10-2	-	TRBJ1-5	TGCGCCAGCAGTGACCGGGGAGGAGGCGGCAATCAGCCCCAGCATTTT	CASSDRGGGGNQPQHF
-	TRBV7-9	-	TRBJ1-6	TGTGCCAGCAGCGGTCCGGAGGGCTCCTATAATTCACCCCTCCACTTT	CASSGPEGSYNSPLHF
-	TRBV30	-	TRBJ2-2	TGTGCCTGGAGCATAGAGAGCCGGGAGCTGTTTTTT	CAWSIESRELFF
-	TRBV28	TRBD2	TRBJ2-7	TGTGCCAGCAGACTCGGACTAGCGGGACACTACGAGCAGTACTTC	CASRLGLAGHYEQYF
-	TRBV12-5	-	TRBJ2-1	TGTGCTAGTGGTTTCGTGTTCGGCGGGGAGCAGTTCTTC	CASGFVFGGEQFF
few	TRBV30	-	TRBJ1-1	TGTGCCTGGAGTGAGGCGGCAAACACTGAAGCTTTCTTT	CAWSEAANTEAFF
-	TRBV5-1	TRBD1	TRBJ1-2	TGCGCCAGCAGTCCTACAGGGGGCGAGGACTATGGCTACACCTTC	CASSPTGGEDYGYTF
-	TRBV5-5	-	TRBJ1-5	TGTGCCAGCAGCCCGGAGGGGCAGGCGGGGTATAGCAATCAGCCCCAGCATTTT	CASSPEGQAGYSNQPQHF
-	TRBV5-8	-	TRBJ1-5	TGTGCCAGCAGCTTGCAAGGGGATCAGCCCCAGCATTTT	CASSLQGDQPQHF
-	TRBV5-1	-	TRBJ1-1	TGCGCCAGCAGCCTGCGGGGGATGAACACTGAAGCTTTCTTT	CASSLRGMNTEAFF
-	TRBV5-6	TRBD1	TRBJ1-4	TGTGCCAGCAGCTCGCCGACAGGGATAGGGGAAAAACTGTTTTTT	CASSSPTGIGEKLFF
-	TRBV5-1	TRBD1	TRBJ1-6	TGCGCCAGCAGCTTTGGGGCAGGGGGAAATTCACCCCTCCACTTT	CASSFGAGGNSPLHF
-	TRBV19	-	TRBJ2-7	TGTGCCAGTGGTACAGGGCCGTACGAGCAGTACTTC	CASGTGPYEQYF
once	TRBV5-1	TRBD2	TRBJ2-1	TGCGCCAGCAGCTCGACCGGGACTAGAGAGAATGAGCAGTTCTTC	CASSSTGTRENEQFF
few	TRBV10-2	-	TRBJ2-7	TGCGCCAGCAGTGTGGGGCCGGAGGGAGCTTACGAGCAGTACTTC	CASSVGPEGAYEQYF
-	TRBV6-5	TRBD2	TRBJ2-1	TGTGCCAGCAGTAGCTTAGCGGGGGGGGATGAGCAGTTCTTC	CASSSLAGGDEQFF